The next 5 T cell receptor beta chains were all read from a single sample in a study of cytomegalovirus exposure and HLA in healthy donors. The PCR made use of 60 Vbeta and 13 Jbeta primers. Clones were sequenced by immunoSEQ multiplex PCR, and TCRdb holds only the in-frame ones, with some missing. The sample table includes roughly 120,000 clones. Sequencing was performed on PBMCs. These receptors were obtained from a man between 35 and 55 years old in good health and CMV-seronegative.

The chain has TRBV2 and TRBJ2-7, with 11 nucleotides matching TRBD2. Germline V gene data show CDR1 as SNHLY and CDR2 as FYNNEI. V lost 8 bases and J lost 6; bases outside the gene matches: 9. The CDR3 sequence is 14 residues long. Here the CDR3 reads CASRELAGVREQYF. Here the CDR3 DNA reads TGTGCCAGCCGAGAACTAGCGGGAGTGCGCGAGCAGTACTTC. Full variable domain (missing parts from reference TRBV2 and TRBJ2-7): EPEVTQTPSHQVTQMGQEVILRCVPISNHLYFYWYRQILGQKVEFLVSFYNNEISEKSEIFDDQFSVERPDGSNFTLKIRSTKLEDSAMYFCASRELAGVREQYFGPGTRLTVT.

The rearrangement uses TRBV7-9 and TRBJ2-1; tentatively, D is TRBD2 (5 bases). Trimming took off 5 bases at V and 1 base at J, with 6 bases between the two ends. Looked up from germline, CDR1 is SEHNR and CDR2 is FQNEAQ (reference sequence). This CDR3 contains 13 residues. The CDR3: CASSRGSYNEQFF. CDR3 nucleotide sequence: TGTGCCAGCAGCCGGGGTTCCTACAATGAGCAGTTCTTC.

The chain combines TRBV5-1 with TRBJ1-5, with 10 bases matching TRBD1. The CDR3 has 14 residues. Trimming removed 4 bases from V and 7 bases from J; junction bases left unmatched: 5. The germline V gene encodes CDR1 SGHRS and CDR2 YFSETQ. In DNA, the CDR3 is TGCGCCAGCAGCACCGACAGGGGGCGCCAGCCCCAGCATTTT. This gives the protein CASSTDRGRQPQHF. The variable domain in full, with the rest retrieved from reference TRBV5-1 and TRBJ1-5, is KAGVTQTPRYLIKTRGQQVTLSCSPISGHRSVSWYQQTPGQGLQFLFEYFSETQRNKGNFPGRFSGRQFSNSRSEMNVSTLELGDSALYLCASSTDRGRQPQHFGDGTRLSIL.

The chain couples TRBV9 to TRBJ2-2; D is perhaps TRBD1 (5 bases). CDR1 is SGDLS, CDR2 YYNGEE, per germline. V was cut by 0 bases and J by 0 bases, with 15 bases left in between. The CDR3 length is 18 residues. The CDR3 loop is CASSVVQGLFANTGELFF. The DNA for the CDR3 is TGTGCCAGCAGCGTAGTTCAGGGATTATTCGCGAACACCGGGGAGCTGTTTTTT. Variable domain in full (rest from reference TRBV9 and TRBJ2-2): DSGVTQTPKHLITATGQRVTLRCSPRSGDLSVYWYQQSLDQGLQFLIQYYNGEERAKGNILERFSAQQFPDLHSELNLSSLELGDSALYFCASSVVQGLFANTGELFFGEGSRLTVL.

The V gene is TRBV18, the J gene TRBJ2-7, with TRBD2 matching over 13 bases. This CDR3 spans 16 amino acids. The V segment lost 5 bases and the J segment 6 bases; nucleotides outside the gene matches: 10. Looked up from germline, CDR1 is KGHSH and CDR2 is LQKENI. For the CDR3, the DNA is TGTGCCAGCTCAGCATTACTAGCGGGAGGGTTGGGCGAGCAGTACTTC. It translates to CASSALLAGGLGEQYF.